This paragraph reports one T cell receptor beta chain. Its antigen is unknown. No qualities accompany the bases; no much larger clone lies one base away. The germline V gene specifies SGHRS as CDR1 and YFSETQ as CDR2. The CDR3 covers 16 residues, taking in both the cysteine and the phenylalanine. Of all the DNA, just the CDR3 is kept, 48 bases in frame from base 1. V lost 6 bases and J lost 1 base, and the count of bases not matched to a germline gene is 7. The source of the sample is a study of blood T cell repertoires in COVID-19 (dated by TCRdb to 2018 to 2020). Looking at the study overall: Samples covering the acute and convalescent phases of COVID-19 were provided by collaborators in the United States, Italy and Spain. The material from the prospective study consisted of cDNA or gDNA derived from T cells, B-cell-depleted T cells, or PBMCs. Subjects who had been exposed to COVID-19, were actively infected with it, or had recovered from it provided the deeply sampled blood TCRbeta repertoires that made up the dataset. The repertoires were released in a freely available public database intended as a resource for research on the immune response to SARS-CoV-2. Samples came from the ongoing ImmuneRACE study (first 160 participants) plus 1,254 subjects from 6 global collaborators. Sample metadata almost always included a de-identified subject ID, COVID-19 status, age in years and sex. Where available, HLA class I and class II types were taken from metadata supplied by the sample provider and were not determined by assay-based typing. What the research found in general, with its limitations: How much clinical and demographic metadata was included differed by source and by participant, and the metadata was provided uncurated.

TCRbeta CDR3 regions were amplified from genomic DNA using the immunoSEQ Assay, a bias-controlled multiplex PCR. The paper's data handling went like this. Nucleated cell counts per sample were estimated from amplification of reference gene primers within the assay. To quantify the absolute abundance of each unique TCRbeta CDR3 rearrangement, sequence reads were collapsed and filtered. For each sample, productive Simpson clonality was calculated by taking the square root of Simpson's diversity index across productive rearrangements. TCRdb retrieved this table from immuneACCESS and kept in-frame rearrangements only. Not all clones are present; in checked studies, unresolved V genes account for under half, and no reason is known for the remainder. The V and J calls and clone size are taken from that table; D and trimming were inferred from the DNA. The sample yields 30,000 to 40,000 clones; around four fifths were counted once. The ten largest account for over 1.5% of the sample.

One collaborating source in Seattle enrolled patients while the patients were actively infected and followed the patients over time throughout the course of disease. Collaborating institutions collected whole blood in K2EDTA tubes following their own protocols. For TCRbeta analysis, collaborators shipped samples as frozen whole blood, isolated PBMCs, or DNA extracted from either of those sample types. This receptor was taken from a man aged 55 to 70 with COVID-19, enrolled during active disease. Recombination connected TRBV5-1 to TRBJ2-5, with 12 central nucleotides matching TRBD2. The sequencing sample was made of peripheral blood. In nucleotides, the sequence is TGCGCCAGCAACCCAAGGACTAGCGGGGCCCAAGAGACCCAGTACTTC. The encoded protein is CASNPRTSGAQETQYF. This CDR3, with the reference TRBV5-1 and TRBJ2-5 proteins standing in past its ends, gives the full variable domain KAGVTQTPRYLIKTRGQQVTLSCSPISGHRSVSWYQQTPGQGLQFLFEYFSETQRNKGNFPGRFSGRQFSNSRSEMNVSTLELGDSALYLCASNPRTSGAQETQYFGPGTRLLVL.